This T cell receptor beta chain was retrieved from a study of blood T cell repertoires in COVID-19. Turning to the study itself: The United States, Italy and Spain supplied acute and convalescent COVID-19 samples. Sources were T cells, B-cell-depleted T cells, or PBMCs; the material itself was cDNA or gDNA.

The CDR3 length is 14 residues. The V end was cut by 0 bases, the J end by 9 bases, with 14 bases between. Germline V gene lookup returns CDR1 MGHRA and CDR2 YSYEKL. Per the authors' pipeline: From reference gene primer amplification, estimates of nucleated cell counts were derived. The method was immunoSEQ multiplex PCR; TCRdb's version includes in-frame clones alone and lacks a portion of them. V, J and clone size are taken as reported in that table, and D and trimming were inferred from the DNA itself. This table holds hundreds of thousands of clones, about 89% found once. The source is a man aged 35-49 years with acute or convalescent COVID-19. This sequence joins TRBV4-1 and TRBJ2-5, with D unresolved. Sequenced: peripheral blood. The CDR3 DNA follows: TGCGCCAGCAGCCAAGACCTTTCTCTGCGGCCCCAGTACTTC. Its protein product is CASSQDLSLRPQYF.